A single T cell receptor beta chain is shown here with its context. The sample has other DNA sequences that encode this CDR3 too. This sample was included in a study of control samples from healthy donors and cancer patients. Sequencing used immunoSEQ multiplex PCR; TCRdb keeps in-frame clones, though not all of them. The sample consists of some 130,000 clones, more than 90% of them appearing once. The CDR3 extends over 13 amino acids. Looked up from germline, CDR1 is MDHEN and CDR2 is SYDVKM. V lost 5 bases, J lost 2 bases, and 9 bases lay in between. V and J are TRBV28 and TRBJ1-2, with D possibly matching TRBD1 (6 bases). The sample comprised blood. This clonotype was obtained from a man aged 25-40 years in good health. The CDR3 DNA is TGTGCCAGCAGTCTTACAGGGAACTATGGCTACACCTTC. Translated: CASSLTGNYGYTF.